A selection of T cell receptor beta chains follows, all from one sample in a study of neurological immune-mediated disorders. One entry per CDR3 protein results from TCRdb running MiXCR on the 5' RACE reads. In the table there are tens of thousands of distinct CDR3 sequences, approximately 4% of which are singletons. The sample was PBMCs. All receptors come from a woman aged 45-60 years with multiple sclerosis. Each CDR3 is given with its conserved first and last residue. A D gene is named only where the DNA matches it firmly. Only part of the rows carry a size: once, few, many, or a class if the clone is expanded.

v_call	clone_size	d_call	j_call	cdr3_aa	cdr3_nt
TRBV20-1	many	.	TRBJ2-7	CSARGRDPSSYEQYF	TGCAGTGCTAGAGGCAGGGACCCGAGCTCCTACGAGCAGTACTTC
TRBV7-9	.	.	TRBJ1-2	CDSSTEGPGYTF	TGTGACAGCAGCACAGAGGGACCTGGCTACACCTTC
TRBV20-1	many	TRBD2	TRBJ2-5	CSALGLAGVQETQYF	TGCAGTGCCCTAGGACTAGCGGGGGTCCAAGAGACCCAGTACTTC
TRBV18	many	.	TRBJ1-1	CASSLKAATEAFF	TGTGCCAGCTCCCTAAAGGCAGCGACTGAAGCTTTCTTT
TRBV4-3	many	TRBD2	TRBJ2-1	CASSQGGGYEQFF	TGCGCCAGCAGCCAAGGGGGAGGGTATGAGCAGTTCTTC
TRBV29-1	many	TRBD1	TRBJ1-5	CSVLGQANQPQHF	TGCAGCGTCTTAGGACAGGCCAATCAGCCCCAGCATTTT
TRBV7-2	many	.	TRBJ1-1	CASSFSLNTEAFF	TGTGCCAGCAGCTTTTCCCTGAACACTGAAGCTTTCTTT
TRBV9	many	TRBD1	TRBJ1-2	CASSVGTGGYGYTF	TGTGCCAGCAGCGTAGGAACAGGGGGCTATGGCTACACCTTC
TRBV27	many	.	TRBJ2-3	CASSHPPDTQYF	TGTGCCAGCAGCCACCCCCCAGATACGCAGTATTTT
TRBV14	many	.	TRBJ1-6	CASSRTRDRTSPLHF	TGTGCCAGCAGCCGAACCCGGGACCGTACCTCACCCCTCCACTTT
TRBV20-1	many	.	TRBJ2-3	CSASTPTDTQYF	TGCAGTGCTAGTACACCCACAGATACGCAGTATTTT
TRBV3-1	many	TRBD1	TRBJ1-2	CASSPTGGNYGYTF	TGTGCCAGCAGCCCGACAGGGGGGAACTATGGCTACACCTTC
TRBV5-1	many	.	TRBJ1-1	CASSLPGTEAFF	TGCGCCAGCAGCTTGCCCGGGACTGAAGCTTTCTTT
TRBV5-1	.	.	TRBJ1-1	CASSLTGDTEAFF	TGCGCCAGCAGCCTGACGGGGGACACTGAAGCTTTCTTT
TRBV12-3/TRBV12-4	many	TRBD2	TRBJ2-3	CASRRLAGGSTDTQYF	TGTGCCAGCAGACGGCTAGCGGGGGGGAGCACAGATACGCAGTATTTT
TRBV14	few	TRBD2	TRBJ2-1	CASSQDRAGGRYNEQFF	TGTGCCAGCAGCCAAGATAGGGCGGGGGGACGATACAATGAGCAGTTCTTC
TRBV20-1	many	.	TRBJ1-1	CSARVTGVGTEAFF	TGCAGTGCTAGAGTGACGGGGGTAGGGACTGAAGCTTTCTTT
TRBV6-2/TRBV6-3	few	.	TRBJ1-4	CASSFRREHEKLFF	TGTGCCAGCAGTTTTCGCAGGGAACATGAAAAACTGTTTTTT
TRBV4-1	few	.	TRBJ1-3	CASSQPRQSSGNTIYF	TGCGCCAGCAGCCAGCCTAGACAGTCCTCTGGAAACACCATATATTTT
TRBV20-1	many	.	TRBJ2-1	CSAMNVRNNEQFF	TGCAGTGCTATGAACGTCAGAAACAATGAGCAGTTCTTC
TRBV7-3	many	TRBD2	TRBJ2-3	CASSPERTSGVLDTQYF	TGTGCCAGCAGCCCTGAACGGACTAGCGGCGTGCTGGATACGCAGTATTTT
TRBV12-3/TRBV12-4	many	.	TRBJ1-5	CASSLAEDQPQHF	TGTGCCAGCAGTTTAGCTGAGGATCAGCCCCAGCATTTT
TRBV28	many	TRBD2	TRBJ2-1	CASSPNGAGGTYNEQFF	TGTGCCAGCAGCCCAAACGGGGCGGGGGGGACCTACAATGAGCAGTTCTTC
TRBV27	many	TRBD1	TRBJ1-4	CASSSGQGALRLFF	TGTGCCAGCAGTTCAGGACAGGGGGCTCTTCGACTGTTTTTT